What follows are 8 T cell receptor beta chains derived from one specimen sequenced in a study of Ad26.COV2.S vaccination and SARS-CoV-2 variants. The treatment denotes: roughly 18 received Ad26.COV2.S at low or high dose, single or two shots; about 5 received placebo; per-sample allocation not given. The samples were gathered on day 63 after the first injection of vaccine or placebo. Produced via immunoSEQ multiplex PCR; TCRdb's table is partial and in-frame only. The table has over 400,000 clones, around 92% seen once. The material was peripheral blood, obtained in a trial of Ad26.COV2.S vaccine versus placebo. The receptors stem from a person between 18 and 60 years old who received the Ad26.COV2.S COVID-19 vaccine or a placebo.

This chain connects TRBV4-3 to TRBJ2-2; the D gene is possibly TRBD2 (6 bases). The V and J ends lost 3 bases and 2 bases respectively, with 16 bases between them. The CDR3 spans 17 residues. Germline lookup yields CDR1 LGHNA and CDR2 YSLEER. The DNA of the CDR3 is TGCGCCAGCAGCCAGGAGCCCCCCGGGAGAAACACCGGGGAGCTGTTTTTT. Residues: CASSQEPPGRNTGELFF.

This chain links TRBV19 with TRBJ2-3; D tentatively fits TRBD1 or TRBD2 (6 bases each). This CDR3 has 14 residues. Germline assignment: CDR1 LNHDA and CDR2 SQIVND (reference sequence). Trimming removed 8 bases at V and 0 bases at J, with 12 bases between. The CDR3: CASSQGLSTDTQYF. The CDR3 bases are TGTGCCAGTTCACAGGGACTTAGCACAGATACGCAGTATTTT.

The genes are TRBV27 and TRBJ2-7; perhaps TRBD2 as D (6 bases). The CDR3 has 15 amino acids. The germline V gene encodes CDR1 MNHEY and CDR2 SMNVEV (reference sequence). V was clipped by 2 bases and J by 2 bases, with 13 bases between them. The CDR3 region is CASSLRTNSPYEQYF. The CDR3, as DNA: TGTGCCAGCAGTTTACGGACTAACTCTCCCTACGAGCAGTACTTC.

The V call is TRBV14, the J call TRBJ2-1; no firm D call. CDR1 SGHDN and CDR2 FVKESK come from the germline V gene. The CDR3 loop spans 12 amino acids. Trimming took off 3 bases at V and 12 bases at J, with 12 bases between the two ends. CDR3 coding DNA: TGTGCCAGCAGCCACAGCCCAATGACGCAGTTCTTC. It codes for CASSHSPMTQFF.

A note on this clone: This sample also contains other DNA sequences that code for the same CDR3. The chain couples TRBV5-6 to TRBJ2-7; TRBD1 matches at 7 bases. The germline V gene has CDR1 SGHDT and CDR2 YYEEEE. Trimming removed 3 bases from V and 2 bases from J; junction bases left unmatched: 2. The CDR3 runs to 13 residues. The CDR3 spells CASSSDRTYEQYF. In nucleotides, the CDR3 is TGTGCCAGCAGCTCGGACAGGACCTACGAGCAGTACTTC.

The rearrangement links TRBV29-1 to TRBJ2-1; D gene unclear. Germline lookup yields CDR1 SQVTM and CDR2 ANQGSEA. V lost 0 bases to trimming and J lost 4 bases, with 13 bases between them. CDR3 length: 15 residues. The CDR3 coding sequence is TGCAGCGTTGAAGACCCCGGGTGGATTTACAATGAGCAGTTCTTC. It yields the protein CSVEDPGWIYNEQFF.

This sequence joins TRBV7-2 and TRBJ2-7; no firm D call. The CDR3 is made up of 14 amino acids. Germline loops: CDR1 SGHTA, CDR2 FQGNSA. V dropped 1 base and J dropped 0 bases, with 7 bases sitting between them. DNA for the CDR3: TGTGCCAGCAGCTTAGGCAGGAACTCCTACGAGCAGTACTTC. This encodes CASSLGRNSYEQYF.

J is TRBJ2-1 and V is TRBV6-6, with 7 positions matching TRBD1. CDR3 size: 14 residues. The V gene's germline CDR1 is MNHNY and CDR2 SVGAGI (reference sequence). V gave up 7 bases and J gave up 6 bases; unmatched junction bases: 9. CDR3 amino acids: CASNKGASFNEQFF. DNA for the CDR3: TGTGCCAGCAATAAGGGGGCTAGCTTCAATGAGCAGTTCTTC.